These T cell receptor beta chains were read from a single sample in a study of tumor-infiltrating lymphocytes in primary liver carcinoma. MiXCR was run by TCRdb on the multiplex PCR reads, yielding one entry per CDR3 protein. The sample yields 100,000 or so distinct CDR3 sequences, approximately 70% seen once. The sequenced sample consisted of liver tumor tissue from sampling region 2. These receptors came from a woman aged 55-69 years with primary liver carcinoma and hepatitis B virus infection. The CDR3 runs from the conserved cysteine through the conserved F or W. Each record gives: clone size, J gene, V gene, D gene, CDR3 DNA, CDR3 protein. D genes are given only for firm matches. Clone size is given for some rows only: seen once, a few or many times, or a class if the clone is expanded.

size: many
J: TRBJ2-7
V: TRBV28
D: .
DNA: TGTGCCAGCAGTCGGCCCCCTGACTCCTACGAGCAGTACTTC
CDR3: CASSRPPDSYEQYF

size: few
J: TRBJ2-3
V: TRBV7-9
D: .
DNA: TGTGCCAGCGGAATGATGGGAGATACGCAGTATTTT
CDR3: CASGMMGDTQYF

size: .
J: TRBJ1-1
V: TRBV28
D: .
DNA: TGTGCCAGCAGTGTCCCCCGAGCTTTCTTT
CDR3: CASSVPRAFF

size: .
J: TRBJ2-1
V: TRBV11-3
D: .
DNA: TGTGCCCACAGCTTAGATTTCGGCCTATGTGTTTACAATGAGCAGTTCTTC
CDR3: CAHSLDFGLCVYNEQFF

size: many
J: TRBJ1-1
V: TRBV6-5
D: TRBD1
DNA: TGTGCCAGCAGTACCGGGACAGGGTTGACTGAAGCTTTCTTT
CDR3: CASSTGTGLTEAFF

size: .
J: TRBJ1-2
V: TRBV11-2
D: .
DNA: TGTGCCAGCACCTTAGAGTGGGCCAGTGGCGGTGGCTACACATTC
CDR3: CASTLEWASGGGYTF

size: .
J: TRBJ1-4
V: TRBV5-1
D: .
DNA: TGCGCCAGCGGCTTGGAAGGGGCCTGGGAAAAAGTGTTTTTT
CDR3: CASGLEGAWEKVFF

size: many
J: TRBJ1-2
V: TRBV6-1
D: TRBD1
DNA: TGTGCCAGCAGTGCGGACAGGGTATCGATCGGCGGCTACACCTTC
CDR3: CASSADRVSIGGYTF

size: .
J: TRBJ2-1
V: TRBV11-3
D: .
DNA: TGTGTCAGCAGCTTCCGGGGGGCGCGGACCATGGGCAATGAGCAGTTCTTT
CDR3: CVSSFRGARTMGNEQFF

size: .
J: TRBJ1-5
V: TRBV21-1
D: .
DNA: TGTGCCAGCAGCAAACCAGCCTTGTCTGGCTTTAGCAATCAGCCCCAGCATTTT
CDR3: CASSKPALSGFSNQPQHF

size: .
J: TRBJ1-1
V: TRBV5-1
D: TRBD1
DNA: TGCGCCAGCAGCCCTGGGACAGCGTACACCGAAGCTGTCTTT
CDR3: CASSPGTAYTEAVF

size: .
J: TRBJ2-7
V: TRBV12-3/TRBV12-4
D: .
DNA: TGTGCCAGCAGTCTGGACATGTGCATTTACTTC
CDR3: CASSLDMCIYF

size: .
J: TRBJ1-6
V: TRBV10-2
D: .
DNA: TGCGCCAATAGTGAGGGAGGGAATAATTCACCCCTCCACTTT
CDR3: CANSEGGNNSPLHF

size: .
J: TRBJ2-2
V: TRBV25-1
D: .
DNA: TGTGCCAGCAGTGAACCCGGACAGCGTTCGGGGGAGCTGTTTTTT
CDR3: CASSEPGQRSGELFF

size: .
J: TRBJ2-1
V: TRBV11-3
D: .
DNA: TGTGCCAGCAGCTTATGGACTCAGGGTCGCAAGGAGCAGTTCTTC
CDR3: CASSLWTQGRKEQFF

size: many
J: TRBJ2-1
V: TRBV6-6
D: .
DNA: TGTGCCAGCAGTTACTCGGAGGGTGAGCAGTTCTTC
CDR3: CASSYSEGEQFF

size: .
J: TRBJ2-7
V: TRBV28
D: TRBD2
DNA: TGTGTCAGCAGTTTCCTGGGACTAGCGTCTCCCTATGAGCAGTACTTC
CDR3: CVSSFLGLASPYEQYF

size: .
J: TRBJ2-4
V: TRBV30
D: TRBD1
DNA: TGTTCCTGGAGGGGACAGGAGGTAGCCATAAACATTCAGTACTTC
CDR3: CSWRGQEVAINIQYF

size: .
J: TRBJ2-2
V: TRBV7-9
D: .
DNA: TGTACCAGCAGCTTATACGCGGCAAGCACCGTGGAGCTGTTTTTT
CDR3: CTSSLYAASTVELFF

size: .
J: TRBJ1-1
V: TRBV18
D: .
DNA: TGTGCCAGCTCACCAGGGGTTGAAGCCTTCTTT
CDR3: CASSPGVEAFF

size: once
J: TRBJ2-2
V: TRBV24-1
D: .
DNA: TGTGCCACCAGTAGGTACCCGAACACCGGGGAGCTGTTTTTT
CDR3: CATSRYPNTGELFF

size: .
J: TRBJ1-2
V: TRBV6-2/TRBV6-3
D: .
DNA: TGTGCCAGCAGTGAAACTGTGGAGCGCGGCTACACCTTC
CDR3: CASSETVERGYTF

size: few
J: TRBJ2-7
V: TRBV6-1
D: .
DNA: TGTGCCAGCAGTGAAGTGAGACTGGGCTACGAGCAGTACTTC
CDR3: CASSEVRLGYEQYF

size: medium-sized
J: TRBJ2-1
V: TRBV11-2
D: TRBD2
DNA: TGTGCCAGCAGCTTAGCGGGAGGGCCGCTTGAGCAGTTCTTC
CDR3: CASSLAGGPLEQFF

size: many
J: TRBJ1-2
V: TRBV28
D: .
DNA: TGTGCCAGCAGCCCATTGGCGAGTTTGGACTATGGCTACACCTTC
CDR3: CASSPLASLDYGYTF

size: .
J: TRBJ2-2
V: TRBV5-5
D: .
DNA: TGTGCCAGCAGCTTGGTGGGCAGTCTGAACACCGGGGAGCTGTTTTTT
CDR3: CASSLVGSLNTGELFF

size: once
J: TRBJ1-1
V: TRBV10-3
D: TRBD1
DNA: TGTGCCATCAGTGAGTCCACAGGGGAGAACACTGAAGCTTTCTTT
CDR3: CAISESTGENTEAFF

size: many
J: TRBJ2-4
V: TRBV28
D: .
DNA: TGTGCCAGCAGAGACCCCCCGGGACAAACAAGCCTAGCCAAAAACATTCAGTACTTC
CDR3: CASRDPPGQTSLAKNIQYF

size: many
J: TRBJ1-4
V: TRBV12-3/TRBV12-4
D: .
DNA: TGTGCCAGCACCCCAACAGGGCAGTCTAATGAAAAACTGTTTTTT
CDR3: CASTPTGQSNEKLFF

size: .
J: TRBJ2-7
V: TRBV6-5
D: .
DNA: TGTGCCAGCAGCTTTCGACACGCACCCCCCTACAAGCAGTACTTC
CDR3: CASSFRHAPPYKQYF

size: .
J: TRBJ1-5
V: TRBV11-2
D: .
DNA: TGTGCCAGCAGCCCAGGAGTAGCGGGATCAGATACGCAGCATTTT
CDR3: CASSPGVAGSDTQHF

size: .
J: TRBJ2-7
V: TRBV29-1
D: TRBD2
DNA: TGCAGCGTTACTAGTGCGGGGGTCTACGAGCAGTACTTC
CDR3: CSVTSAGVYEQYF

size: .
J: TRBJ2-2
V: TRBV7-8
D: TRBD2
DNA: TGTGCCAGCAGCTTAGGTAGCGGGAGACCAACCGGGAAGCTGTTTTTT
CDR3: CASSLGSGRPTGKLFF

size: .
J: TRBJ2-4
V: TRBV9
D: .
DNA: TGTGCCAGCAGCGTAGACGCTGACCTAAAAAACATTCAGTACTTC
CDR3: CASSVDADLKNIQYF

size: .
J: TRBJ2-3
V: TRBV11-2
D: TRBD1
DNA: TGTGCCAGCACCCCCCAGAGGGGGACAGGGCCAGATAGCCAGTATTTT
CDR3: CASTPQRGTGPDSQYF

size: few
J: TRBJ2-1
V: TRBV28
D: TRBD1
DNA: TGTGCCAGCAGCTCCCCCGGGACAGGGGCAAATGAGCAGTTCTTC
CDR3: CASSSPGTGANEQFF

size: .
J: TRBJ2-5
V: TRBV11-2
D: TRBD2
DNA: TGTGCCAGCAGCTTATGTCTGGTAGCGGGAGGGCCAAGAGTAGAAGACCAGTACTTC
CDR3: CASSLCLVAGGPRVEDQYF

size: .
J: TRBJ1-5
V: TRBV11-2
D: .
DNA: TGTGCCAGCAGCATCCGGATGGGGGGAGATCAGCCCCAGCATTTT
CDR3: CASSIRMGGDQPQHF

size: few
J: TRBJ2-7
V: TRBV28
D: .
DNA: TGTGCCAGCAGTGCCACAGGTTCCCTGACCTACGAGCAGTACTTC
CDR3: CASSATGSLTYEQYF

size: few
J: TRBJ1-5
V: TRBV28
D: .
DNA: TGTGCCAGCAGTTTGGGCAGGGGCCCCAATCAGCCCCAGCATTTT
CDR3: CASSLGRGPNQPQHF

size: once
J: TRBJ2-1
V: TRBV29-1
D: TRBD2
DNA: TGCAGCGTTATGACTAGCGGTCATGAGCAGTTCTTC
CDR3: CSVMTSGHEQFF

size: .
J: TRBJ2-7
V: TRBV4-2
D: TRBD2
DNA: TGTGCCAGCAGCCAGCGGGGGAGCTCCCACGAGCAATACTTC
CDR3: CASSQRGSSHEQYF

size: few
J: TRBJ2-3
V: TRBV6-4
D: .
DNA: TGTGCCAGCAGTGGTAAAGGGGGCACAGATACGCAGTATTTT
CDR3: CASSGKGGTDTQYF

size: .
J: TRBJ2-3
V: TRBV11-2
D: TRBD2
DNA: TGTGCCAACAGTCCTGGACTAGCGGGCCCAGACACGCAGTATTTT
CDR3: CANSPGLAGPDTQYF

size: .
J: TRBJ2-7
V: TRBV6-5
D: .
DNA: TGTGCCAGCAGGGCGACACTAACGGGGTACTCCTACGGGCAGTACTTC
CDR3: CASRATLTGYSYGQYF

size: .
J: TRBJ2-7
V: TRBV6-2/TRBV6-3
D: .
DNA: TGTGCCAGCAGTCAGGAGGGGTCATCCACCTACGAGCAATACTTC
CDR3: CASSQEGSSTYEQYF

size: few
J: TRBJ1-2
V: TRBV20-1
D: .
DNA: TGCAGTGCTGTGGACTCACTTAACTATGGCTACACCTTC
CDR3: CSAVDSLNYGYTF

size: .
J: TRBJ2-1
V: TRBV6-2/TRBV6-3
D: .
DNA: .
CDR3: CASSYWGAGSMQLF

size: .
J: TRBJ2-3
V: TRBV4-1
D: TRBD2
DNA: TGCGCCAGTGGCCAAGCCCCCCTACGGACTAGCGGGAGGGCCACAGATACACAGTATTTT
CDR3: CASGQAPLRTSGRATDTQYF

size: .
J: TRBJ2-1
V: TRBV30
D: TRBD2
DNA: TGTGCCTGGACAACGGGACTAGCTGACTATGAGCAGTTCTTC
CDR3: CAWTTGLADYEQFF

size: few
J: TRBJ1-2
V: TRBV5-1
D: .
DNA: TGCGCCAGCTCACCTCAGGCCGAACAAAGGGATGGCTACACCTTC
CDR3: CASSPQAEQRDGYTF

size: .
J: TRBJ2-1
V: TRBV7-9
D: .
DNA: TGTGCCAGCAGCTTAGATACTCCTCGTGCGGGGGCTAACCAATGGAATGAGAAGTTCTTC
CDR3: CASSLDTPRAGANQWNEKFF

size: few
J: TRBJ2-3
V: TRBV11-2
D: TRBD2
DNA: TGTGCCAGCAGGCTAGAGACGGGAGGCACAGATACACAGTATTTT
CDR3: CASRLETGGTDTQYF

size: .
J: TRBJ1-2
V: TRBV28
D: .
DNA: TGTGCCAGCAGTTTGGCCGGAGCTTATTATGGCTACACCTTC
CDR3: CASSLAGAYYGYTF

size: medium-sized
J: TRBJ2-1
V: TRBV11-2
D: TRBD2
DNA: TGTGCCAGCAGCGACGGGACTAGCGGGAGGTCCTACAATGAGCAGTTCTTC
CDR3: CASSDGTSGRSYNEQFF